One and the same sample provided the 27 T cell receptor beta chains below, sequenced in a study of blood T cell repertoires in COVID-19. Only in-frame clones appear in the TCRdb table, and some are missing; sequencing was by immunoSEQ multiplex PCR. Of about 63,000 clones in the sample, 88% were seen once. Sequencing was carried out using peripheral blood. These receptors came from a human donor in a cohort sampled during active COVID-19.

The chain recombines TRBV14 with TRBJ1-2; TRBD1 is a possible D gene (5 bases). V was clipped by 4 bases and J by 7 bases, with 13 bases between them. The germline gives CDR1 SGHDN, CDR2 FVKESK. The CDR3 contains 13 residues. In nucleotides, the CDR3 is TGTGCCAGCAGCCTTCGGGGGATTATTGGCTACACCTTC. It specifies CASSLRGIIGYTF. Filled out from reference TRBV14 and TRBJ1-2, the complete variable domain reads EAGVTQFPSHSVIEKGQTVTLRCDPISGHDNLYWYRRVMGKEIKFLLHFVKESKQDESGMPNNRFLAERTGGTYSTLKVQPAELEDSGVYFCASSLRGIIGYTFGSGTRLTVV.

The V and J genes are TRBV4-1 and TRBJ2-3, with D possibly matching TRBD1 (6 bases). Germline V lookup: CDR1 MGHRA, CDR2 YSYEKL. This CDR3 has 18 amino acids. V was cut by 3 bases and J by 2 bases, with 21 bases left in between. CDR3 bases: TGCGCCAGCAGCCAGGTACCTACAGGGTTCAGGCCCACAGATACGCAGTATTTT. Translation gives CASSQVPTGFRPTDTQYF.

The chain has TRBV6-2 or TRBV6-3 and TRBJ1-2; D might be TRBD1 (5 bases). V was cut by 4 bases and J by 2 bases, with 8 bases left in between. The CDR3 extends over 13 amino acids. The V gene's germline CDR1 is MNHEY and CDR2 SVGEGT. This CDR3 is CASSFQGNYGYTF. DNA for the CDR3: TGTGCCAGCAGTTTTCAGGGAAACTATGGCTACACCTTC.

The V gene is TRBV6-2 or TRBV6-3, the J gene TRBJ2-1, with 7 bases aligning to TRBD1. This CDR3 region has 12 residues. In germline, CDR1 is MNHEY, CDR2 SVGEGT. V lost 6 bases to trimming and J lost 7 bases; unmatched junction nucleotides: 3. The CDR3 DNA follows: TGTGCCAGCAGCCTGGACAGGAATGAGCAGTTCTTC. It translates to CASSLDRNEQFF.

In nucleotides, the CDR3 is TGTGCCAGCAGTTCTAGCGGGAGGTCCGCGTATTTT. As protein: CASSSSGRSAYF. This chain uses TRBV6-2 or TRBV6-3 with TRBJ2-3; 11 bases map to TRBD2. Germline CDR1 reads MNHEY; CDR2 reads SVGEGT. There are 12 residues in the CDR3. V lost 4 bases and J lost 14; bases outside the gene matches: 5.

This clone was counted a few times. The CDR3, as DNA: TGTGCCAGCGCAGAGGGGGGGACTAGCGGGCTGAATGAGCAGTTCTTC. Its protein product is CASAEGGTSGLNEQFF. V and J are TRBV5-6 and TRBJ2-1; 12 nucleotides agree with TRBD2. Germline lookup yields CDR1 SGHDT and CDR2 YYEEEE. The CDR3 runs to 16 residues. V was clipped by 7 bases and J by 7 bases; unmatched bases: 12.

This clone was recorded a few times. The junction shows a germline mismatch at one end, possibly a read error. This chain connects TRBV19 to TRBJ2-7, with 10 positions matching TRBD1. Germline CDR1 reads LNHDA; CDR2 reads SQIVND (reference sequence). The CDR3 runs to 13 residues. CDR3 region: CASSPATGGTRNF. The CDR3 region has the DNA TGTGCCAGTAGTCCAGCGACAGGGGGCACTCGGAACTTC.

CDR3 loop: CASSSRGGQQNTEAFF. DNA for the CDR3: TGTGCCAGCAGCTCGAGAGGAGGTCAGCAGAACACTGAAGCTTTCTTT. This rearrangement joins TRBV9 to TRBJ1-1, with unresolved D. The germline V and J ends were trimmed by 4 bases and 1 base, with 17 bases remaining between them. The CDR3 consists of 16 residues. Germline V gives CDR1 SGDLS, CDR2 YYNGEE.

This sequence joins TRBV7-9 and TRBJ2-1; perhaps TRBD1 as D (5 bases). Germline loops: CDR1 SEHNR, CDR2 FQNEAQ (reference sequence). The V and J ends lost 3 bases and 7 bases respectively, with 7 bases between them. The CDR3 covers 12 residues. CDR3 coding DNA: TGTGCCAGCAGCTTGGGGCAGAATGAGCAGTTCTTC. Translated: CASSLGQNEQFF.

The chain links TRBV7-8 to TRBJ2-7, with TRBD2 as a possible D gene (6 bases). Trimming left V 5 bases short and J 0 bases short, with 14 bases between. There are 15 residues in the CDR3. Germline CDR1 and CDR2: SGHVS and FQNEAQ. CDR3 residues: CASSPSGVASYEQYF. The CDR3 DNA sequence: TGTGCCAGCAGCCCATCGGGGGTAGCCTCCTACGAGCAGTACTTC.

V and J are TRBV13 and TRBJ2-2, with TRBD1 matching 9 bases. The CDR3 loop spans 15 amino acids. V was pared by 3 bases and J by 6 bases, with 5 bases of the junction left unmatched. Germline CDR1 reads PRHDT; CDR2 reads FYEKMQ (reference sequence). The chain's CDR3 is CASSFRDRVAGELFF. CDR3 coding DNA: TGTGCCAGCAGCTTCCGGGACAGGGTGGCCGGGGAGCTGTTTTTT.

The chain is built from TRBV6-5 and TRBJ2-7; TRBD2 might be the D (5 bases). Trimming pared 6 bases from V and 5 bases from J, leaving 14 bases between. The CDR3 runs 13 residues. Per germline, CDR1 MNHEY and CDR2 SVGAGI. The CDR3: CASSPDGENEQYF. CDR3 in DNA: TGTGCCAGCAGCCCCGACGGGGAGAACGAGCAGTACTTC.

The chain has TRBV19 and TRBJ1-2; 10 bases line up with TRBD1. The CDR3 runs to 16 residues. V lost 3 bases, J lost 4 bases, and 8 bases stayed unmatched. Germline assignment: CDR1 LNHDA and CDR2 SQIVND (reference sequence). CDR3 region: CASSISSRQGAYGYTF. The CDR3 DNA reads as TGTGCCAGTAGTATCTCCTCCAGACAGGGGGCCTATGGCTACACCTTC.

This clone has a handful of counts. This chain links TRBV19 with TRBJ1-2; the match to TRBD1 covers 7 bases. Germline V gives CDR1 LNHDA, CDR2 SQIVND (reference sequence). J lost 1 base, V lost 10 bases, and 9 bases had no gene match. The CDR3 length is 14 residues. CDR3 DNA sequence: TGTGCCACCGACAAGACAGGGTTTAACTATGGCTACACCTTC. This gives the protein CATDKTGFNYGYTF.

V gene TRBV2 combines with J gene TRBJ2-3; TRBD2 matches at 7 bases. The CDR3 covers 15 residues. V shed 4 bases, J shed 0 bases, and the junction held 4 bases outside the gene matches. Germline CDR1 is SNHLY and CDR2 is FYNNEI. CDR3 in DNA: TGTGCCAGCAGTGGGCTAGCGGCTAGCACAGATACGCAGTATTTT. Encoded protein: CASSGLAASTDTQYF.

The chain has TRBV6-5 and TRBJ2-1; D remains unclear. This CDR3 region has 16 residues. V was pared by 2 bases and J by 2 bases, with 13 bases between. The germline V gene has CDR1 MNHEY and CDR2 SVGAGI. The CDR3, as DNA: TGTGCCAGCAGTTACCGTCGGTCGCCACCCTACAATGAGCAGTTCTTC. Its translation: CASSYRRSPPYNEQFF.

The chain is built from TRBV29-1 and TRBJ2-5; 7 bases align to TRBD1. CDR1 and CDR2 (germline): SQVTM, ANQGSEA. After removal of 3 bases from V and 5 bases from J, the junction contained 3 bases not matched to a gene. The CDR3 runs to 12 residues. The CDR3 coding sequence is TGCAGCGTTGAGAGGGGGCGGGAGACCCAGTACTTC. Protein product: CSVERGRETQYF.

The V and J genes are TRBV6-5 and TRBJ1-1; D is unclear. Germline CDR1 MNHEY, CDR2 SVGAGI. The CDR3 runs 12 residues. Trimming removed 4 bases at V and 6 bases at J, with 9 bases between. CDR3 protein: CASSWASSEAFF. The CDR3 DNA reads as TGTGCCAGCAGTTGGGCCTCTTCTGAAGCTTTCTTT.

The chain recombines TRBV19 with TRBJ2-7; the D gene is possibly TRBD2 (6 bases). The CDR3 is made up of 16 amino acids. Trimming left V 1 base short and J 3 bases short, with 16 bases between. The V gene's germline CDR1 is LNHDA and CDR2 SQIVND (reference sequence). CDR3 in amino acids: CASSIAEAPGVYEQYF. The CDR3 bases are TGTGCCAGTAGTATAGCGGAAGCCCCGGGGGTCTACGAGCAGTACTTC.

The V call is TRBV19, the J call TRBJ2-7, with 10 bases lining up with TRBD1. The length of the CDR3 is 15 residues. Germline CDR1 and CDR2: LNHDA and SQIVND (reference sequence). J lost 5 bases, V lost 2 bases, and 6 bases had no gene match. The CDR3 region has the DNA TGTGCCAGTAGTATACCAGGGACAGGGGTGGACGAGCAGTACTTC. This translates into CASSIPGTGVDEQYF. Based on the CDR3 plus reference TRBV19 and TRBJ2-7, the full variable domain is DGGITQSPKYLFRKEGQNVTLSCEQNLNHDAMYWYRQDPGQGLRLIYYSQIVNDFQKGDIAEGYSVSREKKESFPLTVTSAQKNPTAFYLCASSIPGTGVDEQYFGPGTRLTVT.

The J gene is TRBJ2-5, the V gene TRBV2; D might be TRBD2 (6 bases). The CDR3 contains 14 residues. V lost 7 bases and J lost 3, with 15 bases in between. CDR1 and CDR2 (germline): SNHLY, FYNNEI. The DNA for the CDR3 is TGTGCCAGCAAGGGAGGACCTTCGAAAGAGACCCAGTACTTC. It yields the protein CASKGGPSKETQYF. The variable domain in full, completed from reference TRBV2 and TRBJ2-5, reads EPEVTQTPSHQVTQMGQEVILRCVPISNHLYFYWYRQILGQKVEFLVSFYNNEISEKSEIFDDQFSVERPDGSNFTLKIRSTKLEDSAMYFCASKGGPSKETQYFGPGTRLLVL.

This chain joins TRBV29-1 and TRBJ2-5; 9 bases match TRBD1. J gave up 3 bases and V 8 bases, and 7 bases lay outside the gene matches. The germline V gene has CDR1 SQVTM and CDR2 ANQGSEA. The CDR3 loop spans 13 amino acids. The CDR3 spells CSTRRTGEETQYF. CDR3 bases: TGCAGCACCCGCCGGACAGGGGAAGAGACCCAGTACTTC. Complete variable domain (other parts from reference TRBV29-1 and TRBJ2-5): SAVISQKPSRDICQRGTSLTIQCQVDSQVTMMFWYRQQPGQSLTLIATANQGSEATYESGFVIDKFPISRPNLTFSTLTVSNMSPEDSSIYLCSTRRTGEETQYFGPGTRLLVL.

V gene TRBV7-9 combines with J gene TRBJ1-4, with D hard to call. The ends were cut back, 5 bases at V and 0 bases at J, with 10 bases in the middle. The CDR3 runs 15 residues. Germline V gives CDR1 SEHNR, CDR2 FQNEAQ (reference sequence). The CDR3 region has the DNA TGTGCCAGCAGCAAAGACTTGGCAACTAATGAAAAACTGTTTTTT. Protein product: CASSKDLATNEKLFF.

The chain carries TRBV18 and TRBJ1-3, with TRBD1 matching over 10 bases. Per germline, CDR1 KGHSH and CDR2 LQKENI. CDR3 length: 14 residues. J was trimmed by 6 bases and V by 5 bases; bases with no gene match: 4. CDR3 nucleotides: TGTGCCAGCTCATCGACAGGGGGCGAAAACACCATATATTTT. This codes for CASSSTGGENTIYF.

This chain links TRBV7-9 with TRBJ1-2; TRBD1 might be the D (6 bases). CDR1 and CDR2 (germline): SEHNR, FQNEAQ (reference sequence). This CDR3 comprises 15 residues. V lost 3 bases and J lost 2, with 13 bases in between. In DNA form, the CDR3 reads TGTGCCAGCAGCTTTACAGGGCTGGGAAACTATGGCTACACCTTC. Translating it yields CASSFTGLGNYGYTF.

A single count supports this clone. The rearrangement joins TRBV18 to TRBJ1-5, with 9 bases that match TRBD1. J gave up 4 bases and V 3 bases, and 4 bases lay outside the gene matches. This CDR3 spans 15 amino acids. CDR1 and CDR2 (germline): KGHSH, LQKENI. In nucleotides, the CDR3 is TGTGCCAGCTCACCCGGGACAGGGAGAAATCAGCCCCAGCATTTT. This encodes CASSPGTGRNQPQHF. Full variable domain (outside the CDR3, taken from reference TRBV18 and TRBJ1-5): NAGVMQNPRHLVRRRGQEARLRCSPMKGHSHVYWYRQLPEEGLKFMVYLQKENIIDESGMPKERFSAEFPKEGPSILRIQQVVRGDSAAYFCASSPGTGRNQPQHFGDGTRLSIL.

The V and J genes are TRBV7-9 and TRBJ2-5; 12 nucleotides agree with TRBD2. Germline V gene sequence: CDR1 SEHNR, CDR2 FQNEAQ (reference sequence). The CDR3 loop spans 15 amino acids. V gave up 5 bases and J gave up 5 bases; unmatched junction bases: 6. The CDR3 DNA reads as TGTGCCAGCAGCCTGACTAGCGGGAGCCCGGAGACCCAGTACTTC. Translated, it gives CASSLTSGSPETQYF. Supplemented by reference TRBV7-9 and TRBJ2-5, the full variable domain reads DTGVSQNPRHKITKRGQNVTFRCDPISEHNRLYWYRQTLGQGPEFLTYFQNEAQLEKSRLLSDRFSAERPKGSFSTLEIQRTEQGDSAMYLCASSLTSGSPETQYFGPGTRLLVL.